The entry below describes one T cell receptor beta chain. In its sample, this clonotype was seen a few times. Its antigen remains undetermined. Per-base quality was not reported, and no clone a single base away is much larger than it. These data originate in a study (dated by TCRdb to between 2015 and 2016). In the study overall: Whether tumor-infiltrating Tregs in breast cancer are recruited from blood Tregs or converted in situ from other CD4+ T cell subsets was tested. What the research found in general, with its limitations: Validation in the larger cohort was restricted to a single TCR beta V-J rearrangement rather than whole repertoires. In terms of TCR gene usage, tumor memory CD4+ T cells clustered together with blood and lymph node memory CD4+ cells, as well as with lymph node naive CD4+ cells. The greatest overlap of tumor-infiltrating Treg TCR alpha and beta sequences was observed with tumor naive CD4+ T cells, followed by blood naive CD4+ T cells.

Cells that were CD4+CD25+CD127-/low were the ones isolated as Tregs. Tregs, naive and memory CD4+ T cells from tumor, blood and ipsilateral draining lymph nodes of a few breast cancer patients underwent full-length TCR alpha and beta sequencing. Tumor tissue, along with lymph nodes from ipsilateral axillary dissection, was perfused with PBS, minced, and then digested using collagenase I and hyaluronidase. Sorted cell populations were confirmed by FACS to exceed 90% purity. As encoded in the germline V gene, CDR1 is SGHVS while CDR2 is FQNEAQ. The CDR3 measures 16 amino acids from cysteine to phenylalanine. This entry keeps only the CDR3 DNA: 48 bases, framed from base 1. V loses 5 bases, J loses 3 bases, and the germline ends lie 20 bases apart. Full-length TCR variable regions were amplified by 5' RACE PCR with constant-region reverse primers, followed by semi-nested PCR with Nested Universal Primer A. The ReliaPrep RNA Cell Miniprep System was used to extract total RNA, which was then reverse transcribed into 5'RACE-ready cDNA with the SMARTer RACE 5'/3' Kit. Multiplex adaptors were used to barcode full-length TCR alpha and beta libraries, and the barcoded libraries were sequenced on an Illumina MiSeq. The authors' analysis ran thus. For each of nine subset-tissue groups, sequencing data from the five patients were pooled, and the groups were compared by unsupervised clustering of TCR gene usage. The Morisita-Horn index was used to calculate repertoire similarity, with shared sequences weighted by how much each contributed to each repertoire. TCRdb passed the public sequencing reads through fastp at Q25 and MiXCR, retaining productive beta sequences. Records with the same CDR3 protein are collapsed into one entry carrying the most frequent genes and DNA. TCRdb's processing, not the authors' own work, is the source of the V and J calls. The sample records fewer than 65,000 distinct CDR3 sequences, about 20% of which are singletons. The ten top clones hold 2.5% to 3.5% of the sample.

The source of this sequence is a female donor with breast cancer. Input material: tumor-infiltrating Tregs sorted from the breast tumor. The chain couples TRBV7-8 to TRBJ2-7; the D gene is perhaps TRBD2, on 5 matching bases. CDR3 region: CASSPIDLRGHYEQYF. The sequenced DNA: TGTGCCAGCAGCCCGATAGACTTACGGGGTCACTACGAGCAGTACTTC.